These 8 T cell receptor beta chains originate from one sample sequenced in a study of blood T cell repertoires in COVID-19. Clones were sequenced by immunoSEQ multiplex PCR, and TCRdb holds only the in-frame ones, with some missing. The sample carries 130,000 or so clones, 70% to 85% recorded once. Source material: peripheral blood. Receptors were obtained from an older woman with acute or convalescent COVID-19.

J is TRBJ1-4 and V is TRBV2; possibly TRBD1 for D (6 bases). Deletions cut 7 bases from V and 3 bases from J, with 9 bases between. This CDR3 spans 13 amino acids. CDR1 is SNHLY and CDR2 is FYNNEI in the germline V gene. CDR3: CASKRGSNEKLFF. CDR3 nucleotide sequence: TGTGCCAGCAAAAGGGGGTCTAATGAAAAACTGTTTTTT.

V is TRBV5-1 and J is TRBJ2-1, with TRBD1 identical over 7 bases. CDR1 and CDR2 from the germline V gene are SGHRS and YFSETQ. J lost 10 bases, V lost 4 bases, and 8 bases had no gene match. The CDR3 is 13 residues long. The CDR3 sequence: CASSPWTGEEQFF. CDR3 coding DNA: TGCGCCAGCAGCCCCTGGACAGGTGAGGAGCAGTTCTTC.

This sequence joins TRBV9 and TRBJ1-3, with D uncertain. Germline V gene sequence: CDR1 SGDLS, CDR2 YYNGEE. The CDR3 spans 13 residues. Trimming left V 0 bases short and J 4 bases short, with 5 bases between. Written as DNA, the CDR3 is TGTGCCAGCAGCGTAGGACTGGGAAACACCATATATTTT. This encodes CASSVGLGNTIYF.

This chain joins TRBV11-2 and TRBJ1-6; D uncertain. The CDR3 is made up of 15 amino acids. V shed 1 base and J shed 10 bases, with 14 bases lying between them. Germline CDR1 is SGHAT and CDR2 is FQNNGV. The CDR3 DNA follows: TGTGCCAGCAGCTTAGGGGCGGGTATGGGGTCACCCCTCCACTTT. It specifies CASSLGAGMGSPLHF. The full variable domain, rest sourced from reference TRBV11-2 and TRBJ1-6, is EAGVAQSPRYKIIEKRQSVAFWCNPISGHATLYWYQQILGQGPKLLIQFQNNGVVDDSQLPKDRFSAERLKGVDSTLKIQPAKLEDSAVYLCASSLGAGMGSPLHFGNGTRLTVT.

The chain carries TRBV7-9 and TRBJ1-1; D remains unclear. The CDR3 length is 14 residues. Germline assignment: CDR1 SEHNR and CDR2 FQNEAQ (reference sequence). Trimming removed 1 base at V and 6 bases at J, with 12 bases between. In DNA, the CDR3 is TGTGCCAGCAGCTTAGGAACAGAATACCCTGAAGCTTTCTTT. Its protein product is CASSLGTEYPEAFF. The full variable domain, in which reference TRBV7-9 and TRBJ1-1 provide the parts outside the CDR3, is DTGVSQNPRHKITKRGQNVTFRCDPISEHNRLYWYRQTLGQGPEFLTYFQNEAQLEKSRLLSDRFSAERPKGSFSTLEIQRTEQGDSAMYLCASSLGTEYPEAFFGQGTRLTVV.

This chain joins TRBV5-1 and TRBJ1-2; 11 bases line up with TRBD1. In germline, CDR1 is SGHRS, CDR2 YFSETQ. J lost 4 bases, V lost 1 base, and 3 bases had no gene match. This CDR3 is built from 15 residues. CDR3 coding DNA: TGCGCCAGCAGCTTGCACGGGACAGGGGGCTATGGCTACACCTTC. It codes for CASSLHGTGGYGYTF.

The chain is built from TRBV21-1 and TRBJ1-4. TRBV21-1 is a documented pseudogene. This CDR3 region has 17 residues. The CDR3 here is CARLAVGSRVANEKLFF. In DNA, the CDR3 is TGTGCCCGTCTCGCGGTAGGGAGTAGGGTAGCTAATGAAAAACTGTTTTTT.

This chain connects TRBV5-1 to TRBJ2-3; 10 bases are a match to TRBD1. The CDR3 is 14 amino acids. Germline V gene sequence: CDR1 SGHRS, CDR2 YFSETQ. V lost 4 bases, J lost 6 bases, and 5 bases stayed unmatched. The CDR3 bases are TGCGCCAGCAGCCGGGACAGGGGTCGCGATACGCAGTATTTT. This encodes CASSRDRGRDTQYF.